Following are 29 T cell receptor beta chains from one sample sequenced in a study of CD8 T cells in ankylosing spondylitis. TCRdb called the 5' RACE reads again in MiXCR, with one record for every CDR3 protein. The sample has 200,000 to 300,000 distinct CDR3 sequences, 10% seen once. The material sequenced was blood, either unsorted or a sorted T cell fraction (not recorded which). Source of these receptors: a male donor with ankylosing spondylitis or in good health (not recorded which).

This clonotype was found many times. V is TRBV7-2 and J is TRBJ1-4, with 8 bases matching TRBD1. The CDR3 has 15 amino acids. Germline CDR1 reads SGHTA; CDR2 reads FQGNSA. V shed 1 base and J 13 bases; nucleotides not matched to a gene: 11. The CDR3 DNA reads TGTGCCAGCAGCTTAGAGGGGACAGGACTAGACGGACTGTTTTTT. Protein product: CASSLEGTGLDGLFF.

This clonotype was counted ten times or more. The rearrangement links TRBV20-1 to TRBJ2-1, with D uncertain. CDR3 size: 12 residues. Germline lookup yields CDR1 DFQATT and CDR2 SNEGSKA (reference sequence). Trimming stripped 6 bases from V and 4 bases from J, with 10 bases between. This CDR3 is CSASAEYNEQFF. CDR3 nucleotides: TGCAGTGCGTCGGCGGAGTACAATGAGCAGTTCTTC.

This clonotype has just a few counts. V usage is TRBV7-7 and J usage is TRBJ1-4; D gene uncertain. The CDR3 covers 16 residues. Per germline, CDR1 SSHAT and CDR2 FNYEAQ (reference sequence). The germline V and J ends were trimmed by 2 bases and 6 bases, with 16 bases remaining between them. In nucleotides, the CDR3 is TGTGCCAGCAGCTTAACTAGGCGGCGAACCGATGAAAAACTGTTTTTT. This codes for CASSLTRRRTDEKLFF. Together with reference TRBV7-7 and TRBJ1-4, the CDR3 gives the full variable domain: GAGVSQSPRYKVTKRGQDVTLRCDPISSHATLYWYQQALGQGPEFLTYFNYEAQPDKSGLPSDRFSAERPEGSISTLTIQRTEQRDSAMYRCASSLTRRRTDEKLFFGSGTQLSVL.

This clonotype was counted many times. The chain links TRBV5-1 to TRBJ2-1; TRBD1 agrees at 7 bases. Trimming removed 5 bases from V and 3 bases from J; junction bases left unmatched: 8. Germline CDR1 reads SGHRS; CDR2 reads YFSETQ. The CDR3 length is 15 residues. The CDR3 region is CASSWTGTVYNEQFF. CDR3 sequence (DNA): TGCGCCAGCAGTTGGACCGGGACAGTCTACAATGAGCAGTTCTTC.

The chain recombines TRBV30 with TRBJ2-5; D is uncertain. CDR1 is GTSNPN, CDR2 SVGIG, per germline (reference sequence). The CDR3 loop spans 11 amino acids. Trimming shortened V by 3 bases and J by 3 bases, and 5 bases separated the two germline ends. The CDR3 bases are TGTGCCTGGAGAGGGAAAGAGACCCAGTACTTC. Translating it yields CAWRGKETQYF.

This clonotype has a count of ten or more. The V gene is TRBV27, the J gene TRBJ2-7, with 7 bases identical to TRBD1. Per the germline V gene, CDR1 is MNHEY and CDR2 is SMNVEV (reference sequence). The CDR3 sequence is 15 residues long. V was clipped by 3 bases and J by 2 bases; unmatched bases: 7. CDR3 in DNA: TGTGCCAGCAGTTTCCGACAGGGTTTCACCTACGAGCAGTACTTC. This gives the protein CASSFRQGFTYEQYF.

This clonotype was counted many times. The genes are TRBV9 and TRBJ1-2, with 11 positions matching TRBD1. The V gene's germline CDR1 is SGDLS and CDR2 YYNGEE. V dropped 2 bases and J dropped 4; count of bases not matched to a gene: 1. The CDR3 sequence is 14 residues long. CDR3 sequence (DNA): TGTGCCAGCAGCGTGGGACAGGGGGGCTATGGCTACACCTTC. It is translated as CASSVGQGGYGYTF.

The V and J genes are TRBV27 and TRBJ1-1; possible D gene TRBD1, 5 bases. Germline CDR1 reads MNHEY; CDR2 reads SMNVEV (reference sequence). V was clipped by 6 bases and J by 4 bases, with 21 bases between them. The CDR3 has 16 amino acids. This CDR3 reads CASSLMGVLLGTEAFF. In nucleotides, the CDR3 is TGTGCCAGCAGCCTAATGGGGGTATTGTTAGGCACTGAAGCTTTCTTT.

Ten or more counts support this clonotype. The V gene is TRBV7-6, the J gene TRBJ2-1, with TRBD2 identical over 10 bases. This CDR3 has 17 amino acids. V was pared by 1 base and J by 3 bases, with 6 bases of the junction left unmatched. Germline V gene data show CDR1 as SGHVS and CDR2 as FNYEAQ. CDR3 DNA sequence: TGTGCCAGCAGCTTAGAGTTCTTAGCGGGAGGCTACAATGAGCAGTTCTTC. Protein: CASSLEFLAGGYNEQFF.

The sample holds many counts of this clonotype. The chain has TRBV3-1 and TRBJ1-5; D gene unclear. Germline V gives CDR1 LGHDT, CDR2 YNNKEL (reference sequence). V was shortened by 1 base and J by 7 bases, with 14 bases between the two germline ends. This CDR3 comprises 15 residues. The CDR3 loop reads CASSQGPGLGQPQHF. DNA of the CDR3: TGTGCCAGCAGCCAAGGCCCCGGCCTCGGGCAGCCCCAGCATTTT.

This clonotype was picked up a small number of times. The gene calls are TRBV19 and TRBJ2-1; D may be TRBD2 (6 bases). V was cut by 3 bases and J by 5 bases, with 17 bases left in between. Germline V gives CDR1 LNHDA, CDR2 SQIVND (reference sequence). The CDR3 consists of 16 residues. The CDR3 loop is CASSISGVLSHNEQFF. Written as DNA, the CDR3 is TGTGCCAGTAGTATCTCGGGGGTTTTATCCCACAATGAGCAGTTCTTC.

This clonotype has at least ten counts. The CDR3 region has the DNA TGCGCCAGCAGCTATGGAGGCGGAGAAACTGGAAACACCATATATTTT. This sequence encodes CASSYGGGETGNTIYF. The chain uses TRBV5-1 and TRBJ1-3; D is ambiguous. The germline V gene encodes CDR1 SGHRS and CDR2 YFSETQ. The CDR3 totals 16 residues. V gave up 3 bases and J gave up 2 bases, with 15 bases separating them.

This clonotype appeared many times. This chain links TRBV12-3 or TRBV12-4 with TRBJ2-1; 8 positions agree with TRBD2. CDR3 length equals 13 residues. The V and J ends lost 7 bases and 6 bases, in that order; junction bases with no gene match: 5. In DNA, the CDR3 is TGTGCCAGCACCCCAGCGGGAGTCAATGAGCAGTTCTTC. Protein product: CASTPAGVNEQFF.

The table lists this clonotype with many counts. Here the CDR3 DNA reads TGTGCCAGCAGCCAAGATGGGAGGAGCGAGCAGTACTTC. Residues: CASSQDGRSEQYF. The rearrangement uses TRBV3-1 and TRBJ2-7; D may be TRBD2 (6 bases). V was clipped by 0 bases and J by 6 bases, with 9 bases between them. Germline assignment: CDR1 LGHDT and CDR2 YNNKEL (reference sequence). The CDR3 contains 13 residues.

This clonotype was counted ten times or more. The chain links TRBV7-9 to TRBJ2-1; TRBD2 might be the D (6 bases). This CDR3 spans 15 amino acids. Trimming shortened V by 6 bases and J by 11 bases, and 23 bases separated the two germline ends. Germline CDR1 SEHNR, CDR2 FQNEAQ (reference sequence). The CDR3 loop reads CASSHRDSLLSQQFF. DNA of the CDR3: TGTGCCAGCAGTCACCGGGACTCCCTGCTCAGTCAGCAGTTCTTC. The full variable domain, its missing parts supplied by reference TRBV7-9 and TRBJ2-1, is DTGVSQNPRHKITKRGQNVTFRCDPISEHNRLYWYRQTLGQGPEFLTYFQNEAQLEKSRLLSDRFSAERPKGSFSTLEIQRTEQGDSAMYLCASSHRDSLLSQQFFGPGTRLTVL.

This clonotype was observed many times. CDR3 sequence (DNA): TGTGCCAGCAGCCCTTCGGACAGGGGGCATGGCTACACCTTC. This translates into CASSPSDRGHGYTF. The chain recombines TRBV5-5 with TRBJ1-2; TRBD1 agrees at 11 bases. Unmatched junction bases numbered 5, after V lost 4 bases and J lost 6 bases. The CDR3 is made up of 14 amino acids. Germline V gene data show CDR1 as SGHKS and CDR2 as YYEKEE (reference sequence).

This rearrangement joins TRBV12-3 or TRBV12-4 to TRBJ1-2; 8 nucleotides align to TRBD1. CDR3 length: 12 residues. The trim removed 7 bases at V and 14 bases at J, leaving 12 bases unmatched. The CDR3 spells CASMVPGGGRTF. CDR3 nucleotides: TGTGCCAGCATGGTCCCAGGGGGCGGTCGGACCTTC.

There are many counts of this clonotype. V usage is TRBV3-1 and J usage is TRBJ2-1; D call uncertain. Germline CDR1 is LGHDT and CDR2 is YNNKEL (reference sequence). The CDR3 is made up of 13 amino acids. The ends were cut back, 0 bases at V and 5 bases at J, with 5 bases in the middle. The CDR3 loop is CASSQDRNNEQFF. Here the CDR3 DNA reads TGTGCCAGCAGCCAAGATAGGAACAATGAGCAGTTCTTC.

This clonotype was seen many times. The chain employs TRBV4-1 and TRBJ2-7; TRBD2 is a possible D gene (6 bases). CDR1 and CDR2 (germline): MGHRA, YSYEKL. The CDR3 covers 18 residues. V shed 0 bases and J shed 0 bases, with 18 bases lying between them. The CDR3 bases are TGCGCCAGCAGCCAAGATGGGAACGGGGGAGAGCCCTCCTACGAGCAGTACTTC. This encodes CASSQDGNGGEPSYEQYF.

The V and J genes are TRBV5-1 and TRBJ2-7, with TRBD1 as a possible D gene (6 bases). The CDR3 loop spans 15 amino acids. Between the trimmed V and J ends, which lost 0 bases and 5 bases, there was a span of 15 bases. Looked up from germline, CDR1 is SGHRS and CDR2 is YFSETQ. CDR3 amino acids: CASSLAQGHIHEQYF. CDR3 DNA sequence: TGCGCCAGCAGCTTGGCCCAGGGACATATCCACGAGCAGTACTTC.

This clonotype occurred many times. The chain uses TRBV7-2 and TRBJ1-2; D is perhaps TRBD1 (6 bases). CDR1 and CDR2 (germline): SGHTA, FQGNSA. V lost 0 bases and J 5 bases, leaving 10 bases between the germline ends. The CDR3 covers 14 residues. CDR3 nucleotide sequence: TGTGCCAGCAGCTTAGCGGGCACAGGGTATGGCTACACCTTC. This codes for CASSLAGTGYGYTF.

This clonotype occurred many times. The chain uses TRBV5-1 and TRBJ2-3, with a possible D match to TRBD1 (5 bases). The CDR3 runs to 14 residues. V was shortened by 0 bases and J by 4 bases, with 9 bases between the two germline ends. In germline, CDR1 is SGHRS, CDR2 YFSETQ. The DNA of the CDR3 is TGCGCCAGCAGCTTGGAGGGGAACCCAGATACGCAGTATTTT. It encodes CASSLEGNPDTQYF.

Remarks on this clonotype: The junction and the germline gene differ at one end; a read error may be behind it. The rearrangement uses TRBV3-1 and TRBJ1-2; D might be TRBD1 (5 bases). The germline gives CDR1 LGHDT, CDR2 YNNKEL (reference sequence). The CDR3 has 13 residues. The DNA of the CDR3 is TGTGCCAGCAGCCCGACAGCTAACTATAGCTACACCTTC. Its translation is CASSPTANYSYTF.

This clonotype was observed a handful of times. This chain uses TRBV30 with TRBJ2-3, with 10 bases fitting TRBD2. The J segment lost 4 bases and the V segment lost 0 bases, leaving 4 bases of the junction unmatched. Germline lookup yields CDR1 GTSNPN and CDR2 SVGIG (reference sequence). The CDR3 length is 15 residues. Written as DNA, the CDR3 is TGTGCCTGGAGTGTACTAGCGGGAATGGCAGATACGCAGTATTTT. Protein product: CAWSVLAGMADTQYF.

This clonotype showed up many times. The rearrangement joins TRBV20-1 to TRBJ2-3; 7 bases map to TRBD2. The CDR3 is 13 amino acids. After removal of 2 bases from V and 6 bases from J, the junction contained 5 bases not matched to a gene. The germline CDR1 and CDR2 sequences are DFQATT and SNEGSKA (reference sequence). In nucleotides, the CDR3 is TGCAGTGCTAGACGGCTAGCGGTTGATACGCAGTATTTT. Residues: CSARRLAVDTQYF.

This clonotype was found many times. Here the CDR3 DNA reads TGTGCCAGCAGTTCCATCACTACAGGGTCCGGGGAGCTGTTTTTT. As protein: CASSSITTGSGELFF. The gene calls are TRBV12-3 or TRBV12-4 and TRBJ2-2; the D gene is possibly TRBD1 (6 bases). The CDR3 loop spans 15 amino acids. V dropped 4 bases and J dropped 6 bases, with 15 bases sitting between them.

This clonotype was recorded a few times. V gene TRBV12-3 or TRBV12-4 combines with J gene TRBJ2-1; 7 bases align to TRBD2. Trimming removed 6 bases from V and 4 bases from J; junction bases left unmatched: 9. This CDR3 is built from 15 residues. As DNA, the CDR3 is TGTGCCAGCAGCTCCATTAGGCGGGAGTACAATGAGCAGTTCTTC. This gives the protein CASSSIRREYNEQFF.

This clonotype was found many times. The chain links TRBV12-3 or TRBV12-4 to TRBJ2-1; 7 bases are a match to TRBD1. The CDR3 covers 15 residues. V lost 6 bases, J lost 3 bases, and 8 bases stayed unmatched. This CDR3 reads CASRVSGGLYNEQFF. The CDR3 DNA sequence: TGTGCCAGCAGGGTCTCAGGGGGTCTCTACAATGAGCAGTTCTTC.

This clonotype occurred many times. CDR3 amino acids: CASTGPVLTEAFF. The CDR3 DNA reads as TGTGCCAGCACTGGGCCGGTCTTGACTGAAGCTTTCTTT. V gene TRBV9 combines with J gene TRBJ1-1; no definite D call. The CDR3 sequence is 13 residues long. Germline assignment: CDR1 SGDLS and CDR2 YYNGEE. V lost 6 bases and J 5 bases, leaving 14 bases between the germline ends.